This T cell receptor beta chain derives from a study of blood T cell repertoires in COVID-19. There are 15 residues in the CDR3. Germline CDR1 and CDR2: SGDLS and YYNGEE. V shed 4 bases and J shed 5 bases, with 18 bases lying between them. The data were produced by immunoSEQ multiplex PCR, yet TCRdb's version contains in-frame clones alone and is incomplete. Of fewer than 250,000 clones listed, roughly 85% are singletons. This clone was picked up one time. Sequenced input: PBMCs or T cells enriched from blood (not recorded which). This clonotype was obtained from a woman in her 40s who had been exposed to COVID-19. The genes are TRBV9 and TRBJ1-1; D uncertain. The CDR3 spells CASSPQRGFGTEAFF. The CDR3 nucleotides read TGTGCCAGCAGCCCACAACGAGGATTTGGAACTGAAGCTTTCTTT.